The table lists the clone carrying this T cell receptor (beta chain) with many counts. The record originates from a study of early T cells in non-severe SARS-CoV-2 infection. Individual cDNA molecules received unique molecular identifiers. MiXCR, applied by TCRdb to the 5' RACE reads, yields one record per CDR3 protein. There are 70,000 or so distinct CDR3 sequences in the sample; 12% occur only once, and roughly 1.2% lies in the top ten. The sample was whole blood. The receptor comes from an adult who was a healthcare worker with PCR-confirmed SARS-CoV-2 infection or an uninfected control (not recorded which).

This CDR3 is CSVEGSARVASYNEQFF. The CDR3 nucleotides are TGCAGCGTTGAAGGAAGTGCGAGGGTAGCCTCCTACAATGAGCAGTTCTTC. This rearrangement joins TRBV29-1 to TRBJ2-1, with D perhaps TRBD2 (5 bases). The CDR3 is 17 amino acids. Germline CDR1 and CDR2: SQVTM and ANQGSEA. Deletions cut 1 base from V and 0 bases from J, with 16 bases between.